This TCR beta chain was sequenced for a study of blood T cell repertoires in COVID-19 (dated by TCRdb to the early 2020s). For the wider study: Collaborator samples came from the United States, Italy and Spain and covered acute and convalescent phases of COVID-19. The prospective study material was composed of cDNA or gDNA derived from T cells, B-cell-depleted T cells, or PBMCs. Deeply sampled blood TCRbeta repertoires from subjects exposed to, actively infected with, or recovered from COVID-19 were included in the dataset. The repertoires were released in a freely available public database intended as a resource for research on the immune response to SARS-CoV-2. The samples were drawn from two sources: the first 160 participants of the ongoing ImmuneRACE study, and 950 to 1,500 subjects contributed by 6 global collaborators. Sample metadata almost always included a de-identified subject ID, COVID-19 status, age in years and sex. HLA class I and class II types, where available, came from metadata supplied by the sample provider rather than from assay-based typing.

TCRbeta CDR3 regions were amplified from genomic DNA by means of the immunoSEQ Assay, a bias-controlled multiplex PCR. Concerning the study's data processing: The number of nucleated cells in each sample was estimated from the amplification of reference gene primers within the assay. To quantify the absolute abundance of each unique TCRbeta CDR3 rearrangement, sequence reads were collapsed and filtered. Productive Simpson clonality was computed per sample as the square root of Simpson's diversity index over productive rearrangements. TCRdb retrieved this table from immuneACCESS and kept in-frame rearrangements only. Not all clones are present; in checked studies, unresolved V genes account for under half, and no reason is known for the remainder. V, J and clone size derive from that table, while D and trimming were established from the DNA sequence. In this sample the table shows 90,000 to 130,000 clones, about nine tenths of which occur a single time. The biggest ten clones account for 2% to 2.5% of the sample.

The collaborating institutions used their own protocols to collect whole blood in K2EDTA tubes. Collaborator samples were shipped for TCRbeta analysis as frozen whole blood, isolated PBMCs, or DNA extracted from either sample type. What the work shows at the level of the full study, not this receptor alone: The quantity of clinical and demographic metadata differed by source and by participant and was supplied without curation.

The germline V gene (reference sequence) sets CDR1 to SEHNR and CDR2 to FQNEAQ. Inclusive of the bounding cysteine and phenylalanine, the CDR3 is 13 residues long. Solely the CDR3 DNA is kept, with 39 bases framed from the first base. At the junction V is shortened by 0 bases and J by 7 bases, with 10 bases in between. On this clone: Its antigen target is currently unknown. Nothing much larger sits one base from this clone, and base qualities are not available.

Sequencing was performed on peripheral blood. The source is a human donor in a cohort sampled during active COVID-19. Recombination connected TRBV7-9 to TRBJ2-7, and perhaps TRBD1 as D gene, on 5 matching bases. In nucleotide form, the sequence is TGTGCCAGCAGCTTAGCGAGGCACAGGGAGCAGTACTTC. Translated, it gives CASSLARHREQYF.